This T cell receptor (beta chain) was documented in a study of ipilimumab plus nivolumab after autologous stem cell transplantation. Germline V gene sequence: CDR1 MNHEY, CDR2 SVGAGI. V lost 5 bases and J lost 3, with 5 bases in between. This CDR3 region has 12 residues. Libraries were prepared by immunoSEQ multiplex PCR; TCRdb keeps only in-frame clonotypes and omits some of them. Of more than 20,000 clones listed, about 80% are singletons. This specimen consisted of PBMCs, obtained in a trial of ipilimumab plus nivolumab as post-transplant consolidation. J is TRBJ1-5 and V is TRBV6-5; the D is unclear. The sequence derives from a male donor with diffuse large B-cell lymphoma. The CDR3 loop is CASSQINQPQHF. CDR3 sequence (DNA): TGTGCCAGCAGTCAGATCAATCAGCCCCAGCATTTT.